A selection of T cell receptor beta chains follows, all from one sample in a study of vaccination effects on CD4 cells after COVID-19. These receptors' antigens are unknown. This table comes from immunoSEQ multiplex PCR, and its TCRdb copy is limited to in-frame clones, with some not included. The sample includes about 55,000 clones, under 70% seen only once; the top ten take 18%. The source was CD4+ T cells from PBMCs cultured with SARS-CoV-2 spike peptides, collected before COVID-19 vaccination. The receptor set was obtained from a human donor who received a COVID-19 vaccine. Each CDR3 is given with its conserved first and last residue. The D gene is left open where the match is weak. The size field is filled for only some rows; it gives once, few, many or a size class.

TRBJ2-7	-	TRBV20-1	-	CSASTQDFRYEQYF	TGCAGTGCTAGTACTCAAGACTTTCGATACGAGCAGTACTTC
TRBJ2-3	-	TRBV6-6	-	CASSRDRGTDTQYF	TGTGCCAGCAGCCGGGACCGGGGCACAGATACGCAGTATTTT
TRBJ2-7	-	TRBV6-5	-	CASSPDGIYEQYF	TGTGCCAGCAGTCCGGACGGGATCTACGAGCAGTACTTC
TRBJ2-5	-	TRBV19	-	CASSIQIAGETQYF	TGTGCCAGTAGTATCCAAATAGCCGGGGAGACCCAGTACTTC
TRBJ1-1	TRBD1	TRBV7-9	-	CASSSGQGAGNTEAFF	TGTGCCAGCAGCTCAGGACAGGGGGCGGGTAACACTGAAGCTTTCTTT
TRBJ1-5	-	TRBV28	large	CASSLLTPSNQPQHF	TGTGCCAGCAGTTTACTTACACCGAGCAATCAGCCCCAGCATTTT
TRBJ1-3	-	TRBV5-4	-	CASSYGTPGNTIYF	TGTGCCAGCAGCTACGGAACCCCTGGAAACACCATATATTTT
TRBJ1-5	-	TRBV5-4	-	CASSLWGRGQPQHF	TGTGCCAGCAGCTTGTGGGGGCGGGGGCAGCCCCAGCATTTT
TRBJ1-5	TRBD1	TRBV7-2	few	CASSNQGGQPQHF	TGTGCCAGCAGTAACCAGGGGGGTCAGCCCCAGCATTTT
TRBJ2-2	-	TRBV29-1	few	CSVGISAGDGELFF	TGCAGCGTTGGTATTAGCGCGGGTGACGGGGAGCTGTTTTTT
TRBJ1-1	-	TRBV7-6	-	CASSLARSLWGTEAFF	TGTGCCAGCAGCTTAGCAAGGTCATTATGGGGCACTGAAGCTTTCTTT
TRBJ2-5	-	TRBV29-1	few	CSVEDLETQYF	TGCAGCGTTGAAGATCTGGAGACCCAGTACTTC
TRBJ1-2	-	TRBV7-2	few	CASSWDTTFYGYTF	TGTGCCAGCAGCTGGGACACAACCTTCTATGGCTACACCTTC
TRBJ2-2	-	TRBV7-2	-	CASSPGPGNTGELFF	TGTGCCAGCAGCCCGGGACCGGGGAACACCGGGGAGCTGTTTTTT
TRBJ1-1	-	TRBV6-5	-	CASSSAELNTEAFF	TGTGCCAGCAGTAGTGCAGAGCTCAACACTGAAGCTTTCTTT
TRBJ1-2	-	TRBV14	few	CASSQGQYYGYTF	TGTGCCAGCAGCCAAGGACAGTACTATGGCTACACCTTC
TRBJ2-2	-	TRBV21-1	-	CASSNRAPNTGELFF	TGTGCCAGCAGCAACCGGGCCCCGAACACCGGGGAGCTGTTTTTT
TRBJ1-4	TRBD1	TRBV27	-	CASSLFQGANEKLFF	TGTGCCAGCAGTTTATTTCAGGGGGCTAATGAAAAACTGTTTTTT
TRBJ2-5	-	TRBV12-3/TRBV12-4	-	CASNHVLEETQYF	TGTGCCAGCAATCACGTCCTCGAGGAGACCCAGTACTTC
TRBJ2-7	-	TRBV28	-	CASSLARYEQYF	TGTGCCAGCAGTTTGGCAAGATACGAGCAGTACTTC
TRBJ2-5	-	TRBV12-3/TRBV12-4	-	CASSLQETQYF	TGTGCCAGCAGTCTACAAGAGACCCAGTACTTC
TRBJ1-5	-	TRBV6-5	-	CASSYRVIGNQPQHF	TGTGCCAGCAGTTACAGGGTGATCGGCAATCAGCCCCAGCATTTT
TRBJ1-5	TRBD1	TRBV15	-	CATSRDGNRGRPQHF	TGTGCCACCAGCAGAGATGGGAACAGGGGCCGGCCCCAGCATTTT
TRBJ1-6	TRBD1	TRBV7-9	few	CASSARTGFGSPLHF	TGTGCCAGCAGCGCTCGGACAGGTTTCGGGTCACCCCTCCACTTT
TRBJ2-3	TRBD1	TRBV30	-	CAWSRGTGSTDTQYF	TGTGCCTGGAGTCGCGGGACAGGGAGCACAGATACGCAGTATTTT
TRBJ1-2	-	TRBV3-1/TRBV3-2	-	CASSQGGGYGYTF	TGTGCCAGCAGCCAAGGAGGGGGCTATGGCTACACCTTC
TRBJ1-1	-	TRBV30	few	CAWSVQENTEAFF	TGTGCCTGGAGTGTACAGGAGAACACTGAAGCTTTCTTT
TRBJ2-1	-	TRBV4-1	few	CASSPPLAGTTNEQFF	TGCGCCAGCAGCCCCCCATTGGCGGGGACGACCAATGAGCAGTTCTTC
TRBJ1-2	TRBD1	TRBV4-3	-	CASSQDRGIRNGYTF	TGCGCCAGCAGCCAAGACAGGGGGATTAGGAATGGCTACACCTTC
TRBJ1-2	-	TRBV3-1/TRBV3-2	-	CASSQAGGQRDTF	TGTGCCAGCAGCCAAGCAGGAGGACAGAGGGACACCTTC
TRBJ2-1	-	TRBV11-2	-	CASRSVQRTPLSFYNEQFF	TGTGCCAGCAGGTCCGTCCAGCGAACTCCCCTCAGTTTCTACAATGAGCAGTTCTTC
TRBJ2-1	-	TRBV5-6	once	CASSLGLPSYNEQFF	TGTGCCAGCAGCTTGGGACTACCCTCCTACAATGAGCAGTTCTTC
TRBJ2-7	-	TRBV3-1/TRBV3-2	-	CASSPRARDGGGYEQYF	TGTGCCAGCAGCCCCCGGGCCCGCGACGGGGGAGGTTACGAGCAGTACTTC
TRBJ2-2	-	TRBV7-9	-	CASSSQGTNTGELFF	TGTGCCAGCAGCTCCCAGGGAACGAACACCGGGGAGCTGTTTTTT
TRBJ1-6	-	TRBV30	-	CAWSPRRGGGSPLHF	TGTGCCTGGAGCCCCAGACGGGGCGGGGGATCACCCCTCCACTTT
TRBJ2-7	-	TRBV21-1	-	CASSNARQSEKKQYF	TGTGCCAGCAGCAACGCCCGACAGTCCGAGAAAAAGCAGTACTTC
TRBJ1-4	-	TRBV28	once	CASSYSGGVDEKLFF	TGTGCCAGCAGCTACTCGGGGGGGGTGGATGAAAAACTGTTTTTT
TRBJ1-1	-	TRBV5-5	few	CASSLEGWVTEAFF	TGTGCCAGCAGCTTGGAAGGGTGGGTCACTGAAGCTTTCTTT
TRBJ1-1	-	TRBV30	once	CAWSTGFGEAFF	TGTGCCTGGAGTACAGGGTTTGGCGAAGCTTTCTTT
TRBJ1-3	-	TRBV28	once	CASSFPSGNTIYF	TGTGCCAGCAGTTTCCCGTCTGGAAACACCATATATTTT
TRBJ1-2	TRBD1	TRBV6-2/TRBV6-3	-	CASSYDRGYGYTF	TGTGCCAGCAGTTACGACAGGGGATATGGCTACACCTTC
TRBJ2-2	TRBD1	TRBV3-1/TRBV3-2	-	CASSSRTGGTGELFF	TGTGCCAGCAGCTCCCGGACAGGGGGCACCGGGGAGCTGTTTTTT
TRBJ2-7	-	TRBV20-1	once	CSARITYEQYF	TGCAGTGCTAGAATTACCTACGAGCAGTACTTC
TRBJ2-7	TRBD1	TRBV20-1	-	CRGEQGNEQYF	TGCAGGGGGGAACAGGGGAACGAGCAGTACTTC
TRBJ2-5	TRBD1	TRBV19	-	CASSPSDRARETQYF	TGTGCCAGTAGTCCCTCGGACAGGGCAAGGGAGACCCAGTACTTC
TRBJ2-3	-	TRBV9	-	CASSVDHTDTQYF	TGTGCCAGCAGCGTAGACCACACAGATACGCAGTATTTT
TRBJ1-6	-	TRBV4-3	-	CASSQEADSPLHF	TGCGCCAGCAGCCAAGAAGCCGATTCACCCCTCCACTTT
TRBJ2-5	TRBD2	TRBV7-3	few	CASSIAGRETQYF	TGTGCCAGCAGCATAGCGGGGAGGGAGACCCAGTACTTC
TRBJ1-1	TRBD1	TRBV5-6	-	CASTLPANRGKNTEAFF	TGTGCCAGCACCTTGCCAGCGAACAGGGGGAAGAACACTGAAGCTTTCTTT
TRBJ2-7	-	TRBV28	-	CASSLVGGLTEQYF	TGTGCCAGCAGTTTAGTAGGGGGTCTCACCGAGCAGTACTTC
TRBJ2-7	-	TRBV19	-	CASRGSGVYEQYF	TGTGCCAGCCGGGGGTCAGGGGTCTACGAGCAGTACTTC
TRBJ2-7	-	TRBV15	few	CATSRGGWGRLKNEQYF	TGTGCCACCAGCAGAGGTGGATGGGGGCGCTTGAAAAACGAGCAGTACTTC
TRBJ1-1	-	TRBV28	few	CASSLSGPSTEAFF	TGTGCCAGCAGTTTATCGGGGCCTTCAACTGAAGCTTTCTTT
TRBJ2-3	-	TRBV28	-	CASSTRDRVADTQYF	TGTGCCAGCAGTACAAGGGATAGGGTGGCAGATACGCAGTATTTT
TRBJ2-3	-	TRBV30	-	CACGGRRTQYF	TGTGCCTGCGGGGGAAGGCGGACGCAGTATTTT